This TCR beta chain is from a study of blood T cell repertoires in COVID-19. Study-level information: Nucleic acid was either cDNA or gDNA, and it came from T cells, B-cell-depleted T cells, or PBMCs.

Trimming pared 1 base from V and 3 bases from J, leaving 7 bases between. Germline CDR1 and CDR2: GTSNPN and SVGIG (reference sequence). CDR3 length equals 13 residues. The method was immunoSEQ multiplex PCR; TCRdb's version includes in-frame clones alone and lacks a portion of them. The table lists about 240,000 clones, around 87% of them singletons. The source of this sequence is a woman in her thirties or forties with acute COVID-19. The sequenced sample consisted of PBMCs or T cells enriched from blood (not recorded which). V and J are TRBV30 and TRBJ1-5, with a weak D call TRBD1 (6 bases). CDR3 sequence reads: CAWSGDTNQPQHF. Written as DNA, the CDR3 is TGTGCCTGGAGTGGGGACACCAATCAGCCCCAGCATTTT.